One sample yielded the 27 T cell receptor beta chains listed below, sequenced in a study of blood T cell repertoires in COVID-19. Sequenced by immunoSEQ multiplex PCR; TCRdb stores in-frame clones only, minus some. The sample holds about 250,000 clones, about four fifths seen once. The sample consisted of peripheral blood. These receptors were taken from an elderly man with acute or convalescent COVID-19.

V gene TRBV14 combines with J gene TRBJ1-1; D gene unclear. The CDR3 contains 13 residues. With 4 bases removed from V and 4 bases from J, the gap between germline ends came to 10 bases. The germline V gene has CDR1 SGHDN and CDR2 FVKESK. CDR3 protein: CASSPFRGTEAFF. The CDR3 DNA reads as TGTGCCAGCAGCCCTTTCAGAGGCACTGAAGCTTTCTTT.

The chain has TRBV25-1 and TRBJ1-1, with D perhaps TRBD1 (6 bases). CDR1 is MGHDK, CDR2 SYGVNS, per germline. The CDR3 length is 15 residues. Trimming stripped 5 bases from V and 5 bases from J, with 18 bases between. The chain's CDR3 is CASSSGGWKGTEAFF. The CDR3 DNA follows: TGTGCCAGCAGTAGCGGGGGCTGGAAAGGAACTGAAGCTTTCTTT. Together with reference TRBV25-1 and TRBJ1-1, the CDR3 gives the full variable domain: EADIYQTPRYLVIGTGKKITLECSQTMGHDKMYWYQQDPGMELHLIHYSYGVNSTEKGDLSSESTVSRIRTEHFPLTLESARPSHTSQYLCASSSGGWKGTEAFFGQGTRLTVV.

The chain employs TRBV11-2 and TRBJ2-2; D may be TRBD1 (6 bases). Trimming pared 2 bases from V and 5 bases from J, leaving 9 bases between. In germline, CDR1 is SGHAT, CDR2 FQNNGV. The CDR3 has 14 residues. CDR3 region: CASSLLRGTGELFF. The CDR3 DNA is TGTGCCAGCAGCTTATTGAGGGGGACCGGGGAGCTGTTTTTT.

This rearrangement joins TRBV6-1 to TRBJ2-5, with a possible D match to TRBD1 (6 bases). The CDR3 runs to 16 residues. Germline V CDR1 and CDR2: MNHNS, SASEGT. V gave up 4 bases and J gave up 4 bases, with 19 bases separating them. CDR3 sequence: CASSASAGARVETQYF. The CDR3 DNA is TGTGCCAGCAGTGCCAGCGCAGGGGCGCGTGTAGAGACCCAGTACTTC.

V is TRBV5-5 and J is TRBJ1-3, with D tentatively TRBD1 (6 bases). Trimming pared 10 bases from V and 0 bases from J, leaving 17 bases between. The CDR3 runs to 15 residues. The V gene's germline CDR1 is SGHKS and CDR2 YYEKEE (reference sequence). CDR3 in amino acids: CASRATGLSGNTIYF. The CDR3 DNA follows: TGTGCCTCCCGGGCAACAGGGCTCTCTGGAAACACCATATATTTT.

The sample holds a few counts of this clone. V and J are TRBV9 and TRBJ1-3, with TRBD1 as a possible D gene (6 bases). V was cut by 2 bases and J by 6 bases, with 12 bases left in between. Germline CDR1 reads SGDLS; CDR2 reads YYNGEE. CDR3 size: 14 residues. The CDR3 here is CASSVDSGQNTIYF. The CDR3 region has the DNA TGTGCCAGCAGCGTCGACTCGGGACAAAACACCATATATTTT.

J is TRBJ1-5 and V is TRBV12-3 or TRBV12-4; TRBD1 might be the D (6 bases). With 6 bases removed from V and 7 bases from J, the gap between germline ends came to 10 bases. There are 12 residues in the CDR3. CDR3 loop: CASRSRGQPQHF. The DNA for the CDR3 is TGTGCCAGCAGGAGCAGGGGCCAGCCCCAGCATTTT.

The CDR3 DNA reads TGTGCCAGCAGCTTAGGAGCGTCAAATGAAAAACTGTTTTTT. The encoded protein is CASSLGASNEKLFF. V is TRBV7-2 and J is TRBJ1-4; D is unclear. Trimming removed 1 base at V and 5 bases at J, with 8 bases between. The CDR3 runs to 14 residues. CDR1 SGHTA and CDR2 FQGNSA come from the germline V gene.

There are a few counts of this clone. This rearrangement joins TRBV24-1 to TRBJ1-5, with TRBD1 matching over 11 bases. The CDR3 is made up of 16 amino acids. V lost 5 bases to trimming and J lost 6 bases; unmatched junction nucleotides: 8. Germline assignment: CDR1 KGHDR and CDR2 SFDVKD. CDR3 DNA: TGTGCCACCAGTGCTACCGGGACAGGGGGTGGTCAGCCCCAGCATTTT. It codes for CATSATGTGGGQPQHF.

This rearrangement joins TRBV20-1 to TRBJ2-7; 12 positions match TRBD2. This CDR3 is 15 amino acids long. Germline values: CDR1 DFQATT, CDR2 SNEGSKA (reference sequence). V dropped 3 bases and J dropped 8; count of bases not matched to a gene: 11. Written as DNA, the CDR3 is TGCAGTGCTAGTCAGGCGAGACTAGCGGGAGCAAAGCAGTACTTC. Amino acids: CSASQARLAGAKQYF.

As for this clone: One junction end disagrees with the germline gene, perhaps due to a read error. The V call is TRBV5-1, the J call TRBJ2-3, with 10 nucleotides matching TRBD2. CDR3 size: 12 residues. From germline, CDR1 is SGHRS and CDR2 YFSETQ. CDR3: CASSESPGLARF. CDR3 DNA sequence: TGCGCCAGCAGCGAATCACCGGGACTAGCGCGTTTT. The full variable domain, completed using reference TRBV5-1 and TRBJ2-3, is KAGVTQTPRYLIKTRGQQVTLSCSPISGHRSVSWYQQTPGQGLQFLFEYFSETQRNKGNFPGRFSGRQFSNSRSEMNVSTLELGDSALYLCASSESPGLARFGPGTRLTVL.

The gene calls are TRBV7-9 and TRBJ2-4, with D perhaps TRBD2 (7 bases). This CDR3 comprises 18 residues. Germline V gives CDR1 SEHNR, CDR2 FQNEAQ (reference sequence). V was cut by 5 bases and J by 0 bases, with 20 bases left in between. DNA of the CDR3: TGTGCCAGCAGCCCGTGGGGGGGGGCCCACCCAGCCAAAAACATTCAGTACTTC. Amino acids: CASSPWGGAHPAKNIQYF.

The rearrangement links TRBV5-1 to TRBJ1-3, with D tentatively TRBD1 (6 bases). The length of the CDR3 is 20 residues. V gave up 4 bases and J gave up 0 bases, with 26 bases separating them. CDR1 and CDR2 (germline): SGHRS, YFSETQ. The CDR3 is CASSGRGKHFFLTSGNTIYF. The CDR3 DNA reads as TGCGCCAGCAGCGGAAGGGGGAAACATTTCTTCCTTACCTCTGGAAACACCATATATTTT.

The sample holds a few counts of this clone. This CDR3 is CASSLGSGQGLFF. The CDR3 bases are TGTGCCAGCAGCTTAGGGTCCGGACAGGGGCTGTTTTTT. V gene TRBV7-9 combines with J gene TRBJ1-4, with 9 positions matching TRBD1. The germline V gene has CDR1 SEHNR and CDR2 FQNEAQ (reference sequence). The CDR3 runs to 13 residues. The V segment lost 1 base and the J segment 14 bases; nucleotides outside the gene matches: 5.

The chain joins TRBV6-7 to TRBJ2-1; 12 positions agree with TRBD2. TRBV6-7 is marked as an open reading frame, function uncertain. J lost 2 bases, V lost 5 bases, and 13 bases had no gene match. The CDR3 runs to 19 residues. The CDR3 spells CASSTEDLAGGPPYNEQFF. DNA of the CDR3: TGTGCCAGCAGTACTGAAGATCTAGCGGGAGGGCCGCCCTACAATGAGCAGTTCTTC.

The V call is TRBV18, the J call TRBJ2-2, with 8 bases aligning to TRBD1. V lost 6 bases, J lost 5 bases, and 11 bases stayed unmatched. The CDR3 is 16 residues long. The germline V gene has CDR1 KGHSH and CDR2 LQKENI. Here the CDR3 reads CASSLTGTGGTGELFF. The CDR3 coding sequence is TGTGCCAGCTCCCTCACCGGGACAGGAGGGACCGGGGAGCTGTTTTTT.

This rearrangement joins TRBV7-9 to TRBJ1-2, with 9 positions matching TRBD1. The trim removed 4 bases at V and 7 bases at J, leaving 4 bases unmatched. Germline lookup yields CDR1 SEHNR and CDR2 FQNEAQ (reference sequence). This CDR3 has 13 residues. CDR3: CASSSQGAAGYTF. CDR3 in DNA: TGTGCCAGCAGCTCACAGGGGGCGGCTGGCTACACCTTC.

The rearrangement uses TRBV7-9 and TRBJ2-3; 12 positions agree with TRBD2. Per germline, CDR1 SEHNR and CDR2 FQNEAQ (reference sequence). V lost 5 bases to trimming and J lost 4 bases; unmatched junction nucleotides: 7. The CDR3 covers 16 residues. CDR3 residues: CASSLRLAGAPDTQYF. The CDR3 coding sequence is TGTGCCAGCAGCCTCAGACTAGCGGGAGCTCCAGATACGCAGTATTTT.

V and J are TRBV18 and TRBJ2-7, with 12 bases matching TRBD2. There are 14 residues in the CDR3. Germline V gene data show CDR1 as KGHSH and CDR2 as LQKENI. V lost 6 bases and J lost 2; bases outside the gene matches: 2. In nucleotides, the CDR3 is TGTGCCAGCTCCCCTAGCGGGAGGGCCTACGAGCAGTACTTC. This sequence encodes CASSPSGRAYEQYF.

This chain connects TRBV4-1 to TRBJ2-2; 11 nucleotides agree with TRBD2. The germline gives CDR1 MGHRA, CDR2 YSYEKL. V was pared by 0 bases and J by 6 bases, with 6 bases of the junction left unmatched. There are 17 residues in the CDR3. CDR3 in amino acids: CASSQDPSGRKSGELFF. The CDR3 coding sequence is TGCGCCAGCAGCCAAGACCCTAGCGGGAGGAAGTCCGGGGAGCTGTTTTTT.

CDR3 residues: CASSLFQRQETQYF. CDR3 nucleotide sequence: TGTGCCAGCAGCTTATTCCAGCGGCAAGAGACCCAGTACTTC. The rearrangement joins TRBV5-6 to TRBJ2-5; a possible D gene is TRBD2 (5 bases). V lost 2 bases to trimming and J lost 2 bases, with 10 bases between them. The CDR3 is 14 amino acids. CDR1 is SGHDT, CDR2 YYEEEE, per germline.

The chain uses TRBV18 and TRBJ2-7, with TRBD1 matching 8 bases. The CDR3 covers 16 residues. CDR1 is KGHSH, CDR2 LQKENI, per germline. V shed 2 bases and J 7 bases; nucleotides not matched to a gene: 13. CDR3 in DNA: TGTGCCAGCTCACCAAGTGTAGGTCAGGGGGCCAAAGAGCAGTACTTC. Translating gives CASSPSVGQGAKEQYF. The full variable domain, completed using reference TRBV18 and TRBJ2-7, is NAGVMQNPRHLVRRRGQEARLRCSPMKGHSHVYWYRQLPEEGLKFMVYLQKENIIDESGMPKERFSAEFPKEGPSILRIQQVVRGDSAAYFCASSPSVGQGAKEQYFGPGTRLTVT.

Written as DNA, the CDR3 is TGCAGCTTTAGTCAGGATGGCTACACCTTC. Translating gives CSFSQDGYTF. This chain joins TRBV29-1 and TRBJ1-2; D unclear. The CDR3 has 10 amino acids. CDR1 is SQVTM and CDR2 is ANQGSEA in the germline V gene. Trimming pared 8 bases from V and 6 bases from J, leaving 10 bases between. Combining the CDR3 with reference TRBV29-1 and TRBJ1-2 gives the whole variable domain SAVISQKPSRDICQRGTSLTIQCQVDSQVTMMFWYRQQPGQSLTLIATANQGSEATYESGFVIDKFPISRPNLTFSTLTVSNMSPEDSSIYLCSFSQDGYTFGSGTRLTVV.

This clone was detected only a few times. V gene TRBV6-5 combines with J gene TRBJ1-3; D gene unclear. Germline values: CDR1 MNHEY, CDR2 SVGAGI. CDR3 length: 16 residues. V was pared by 4 bases and J by 0 bases, with 13 bases between. CDR3 DNA sequence: TGTGCCAGCAGTTCCTTAAGCTCTAACTCTGGAAACACCATATATTTT. Protein product: CASSSLSSNSGNTIYF.

V gene TRBV3-1 (or the pseudogene TRBV3-2) combines with J gene TRBJ1-1; 11 positions agree with TRBD1. Germline V gives CDR1 LGHDT, CDR2 YNNKEL (reference sequence). Germline trimming cut 3 bases from V and 4 bases from J; bases unmatched to any gene: 7. The CDR3 is 16 residues long. The chain's CDR3 is CASSHSPGQGGTEAFF. CDR3 nucleotide sequence: TGTGCCAGCAGCCATTCTCCGGGACAGGGGGGCACTGAAGCTTTCTTT.

The chain is built from TRBV6-6 and TRBJ2-7; 9 bases are a match to TRBD1. Germline CDR1 MNHNY, CDR2 SVGAGI (reference sequence). With V trimmed by 7 bases and J by 1 base, 5 bases remained unmatched. The CDR3 is made up of 14 amino acids. CDR3 sequence: CASTNRGPSYEQYF. CDR3 bases: TGTGCCAGCACCAACAGGGGGCCTTCCTACGAGCAGTACTTC.

The rearrangement uses TRBV5-1 and TRBJ1-2, with D possibly matching TRBD1 (5 bases). This CDR3 contains 15 residues. Germline CDR1 SGHRS, CDR2 YFSETQ. V was clipped by 3 bases and J by 0 bases, with 12 bases between them. CDR3 protein: CASSSYGGANYGYTF. DNA of the CDR3: TGCGCCAGCAGCTCGTACGGGGGAGCTAACTATGGCTACACCTTC.